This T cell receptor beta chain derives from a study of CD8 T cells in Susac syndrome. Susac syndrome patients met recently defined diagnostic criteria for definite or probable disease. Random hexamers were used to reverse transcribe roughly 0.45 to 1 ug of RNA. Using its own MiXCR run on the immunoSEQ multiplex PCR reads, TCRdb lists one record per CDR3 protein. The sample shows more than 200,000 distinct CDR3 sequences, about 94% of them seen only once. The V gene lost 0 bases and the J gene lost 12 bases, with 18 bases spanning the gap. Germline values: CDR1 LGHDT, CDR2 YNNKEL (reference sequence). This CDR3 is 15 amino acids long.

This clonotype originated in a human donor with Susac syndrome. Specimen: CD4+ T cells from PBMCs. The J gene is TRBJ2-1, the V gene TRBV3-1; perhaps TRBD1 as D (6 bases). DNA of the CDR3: TGTGCCAGCAGCCAAGAGGTTACCACAGGGCCAGGGCAGTTCTTC. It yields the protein CASSQEVTTGPGQFF.